The T cell receptor beta chain described here comes from a study of T cell responses to AZD1222 COVID-19 vaccine. Here immunoSEQ multiplex PCR was the method, and the copy in TCRdb shows in-frame clones only, minus some. The sample has 180,000 or so clones; 94% are singletons. The V and J ends lost 2 bases and 2 bases respectively, with 7 bases between them. The CDR3 is made up of 13 amino acids. Germline CDR1 SGHDN, CDR2 FVKESK. This receptor was taken from an adult in good health. The sample consisted of peripheral blood, taken on day 0 of AZD1222 vaccination. The chain uses TRBV14 and TRBJ2-7, with D unclear. This CDR3 reads CASSQHATYEQYF. CDR3 bases: TGTGCCAGCAGCCAACACGCAACCTACGAGCAGTACTTC.